One sample yielded the 19 T cell receptor beta chains listed below, sequenced in a study of post-analysis software for immune sequencing data. Presence of unique molecular identifiers characterized the TCR beta cDNA libraries. TCRdb re-derived calls from the PCR reads in MiXCR, one entry per CDR3 protein. Of 250,000 to 300,000 distinct CDR3 sequences in the sample, 36% are singletons; the top ten hold around 4.7%. Whole-study results and caveats: Roughly 5 TRBV segments occurring more often in patients than controls included TRBV5-6, TRBV5-1 and TRBV20-1.

The antigens of these receptors remain unknown. Sequencing used blood. Source of these receptors: a girl aged 10 to 17 with multiple sclerosis.

The sample holds many counts of this clonotype. The chain joins TRBV6-1 to TRBJ2-3; a weak D match, TRBD1 (8 bases). CDR3 length equals 15 residues. Trimming stripped 6 bases from V and 2 bases from J, with 15 bases between. CDR1 is MNHNS and CDR2 is SASEGT in the germline V gene. CDR3 loop: CASSVDRDYTDTQYF. The CDR3 DNA follows: TGTGCCAGCAGCGTGGACAGGGACTACACAGATACGCAGTATTTT.

This chain connects TRBV29-1 to TRBJ1-1; D gene unclear. The germline gives CDR1 SQVTM, CDR2 ANQGSEA. The CDR3 consists of 14 residues. V lost 1 base and J lost 4, with 13 bases in between. The CDR3 coding sequence is TGCAGCGTTGAAGGCTCGAGGGTGGGCACTGAAGCTTTCTTT. Amino acids: CSVEGSRVGTEAFF.

The sample holds a few counts of this clonotype. This could be a read error, since a much larger clone is one nucleotide away. The chain links TRBV7-2 to TRBJ2-7; 9 bases fit TRBD2. Unmatched junction bases numbered 11, after V lost 1 base and J lost 7 bases. CDR3 length equals 16 residues. Germline CDR1 SGHTA, CDR2 FQGNSA. The CDR3 region is CASSLVASGVGNEQYF. The CDR3 coding sequence is TGTGCCAGCAGCTTAGTGGCTAGCGGGGTGGGGAATGAGCAGTACTTC.

The chain links TRBV20-1 to TRBJ1-1; no clear D. The V gene's germline CDR1 is DFQATT and CDR2 SNEGSKA (reference sequence). The CDR3 spans 15 residues. The ends were cut back, 6 bases at V and 1 base at J, with 18 bases in the middle. The CDR3 protein is CSASLGGPKNTEAFF. The CDR3 coding sequence is TGCAGTGCCTCCCTTGGAGGGCCAAAGAACACTGAAGCTTTCTTT.

This clonotype was detected only a few times. One end of the junction varies from germline; a read error may be responsible. V gene TRBV12-3 or TRBV12-4 combines with J gene TRBJ1-5; possibly TRBD1 for D (5 bases). The CDR3 consists of 13 residues. The CDR3 DNA follows: TGTGTCAGCAGTTCGGAGGGGATTCAGCCCCAGCATTTT. Translated: CVSSSEGIQPQHF.

This clonotype showed up many times. The chain employs TRBV20-1 and TRBJ1-5, with TRBD1 matching over 7 bases. The CDR3 totals 14 residues. Germline CDR1 DFQATT, CDR2 SNEGSKA (reference sequence). The V and J ends lost 3 bases and 1 base, in that order; junction bases with no gene match: 3. The CDR3 nucleotides are TGCAGTGCTAGGGGGACAGTCAGCAATCAGCCCCAGCATTTT. This gives the protein CSARGTVSNQPQHF.

Remarks on this clonotype: A much larger clonotype is one base distant, so this may be a read error. V is TRBV12-3 or TRBV12-4 and J is TRBJ2-1; 9 bases align to TRBD2. The closer fit of TRBJ2-7 to the DNA end suggests the J call may be wrong. There are 18 residues in the CDR3. In DNA form, the CDR3 reads TGTGCCAGCAGTCGCCCAGCGGGAGGCCCGGGCTCCTACAATGAGCAGTACTTC. Amino acid sequence: CASSRPAGGPGSYNEQYF.

In its sample, this clonotype was seen a few times. A clone one base away is much larger, so this may be a read error. The rearrangement links TRBV6-6 to TRBJ2-3; a possible D gene is TRBD1 (6 bases). Per the germline V gene, CDR1 is MNHNY and CDR2 is SVGAGI (reference sequence). Trimming stripped 6 bases from V and 10 bases from J, with 20 bases between. The length of the CDR3 is 14 residues. The CDR3 region has the DNA TGTGCCAGCAGCGACCAGGGGCTTGGGGATTCGCAGTATTTT. Protein sequence: CASSDQGLGDSQYF.

This clonotype has more than one count but fewer than ten. This may be a read error: a much more frequent sequence differs by one nucleotide. The chain employs TRBV7-9 and TRBJ2-3; D gene ambiguous. Trimming left V 7 bases short and J 4 bases short, with 15 bases between. The CDR3 contains 14 residues. Germline CDR1 reads SEHNR; CDR2 reads FQNEAQ (reference sequence). The DNA for the CDR3 is TGTGCCAGCAATCGGGCCCCAGAGGCAGATACGCAGTATTTT. The encoded protein is CASNRAPEADTQYF.

The chain combines TRBV4-1 with TRBJ1-1; 10 bases are a match to TRBD1. Per the germline V gene, CDR1 is MGHRA and CDR2 is YSYEKL. J lost 3 bases, V lost 1 base, and 8 bases had no gene match. This CDR3 has 17 residues. DNA of the CDR3: TGCGCCAGCAGCCAAGGACAGGGGGCAGGTGTCGACACTGAAGCTTTCTTT. Its protein product is CASSQGQGAGVDTEAFF.

The chain carries TRBV12-3 or TRBV12-4 and TRBJ2-1; 10 nucleotides line up with TRBD1. Trimming at V came to 3 bases and at J to 6 bases, leaving 5 bases not matched to a gene. The CDR3 extends over 15 amino acids. CDR3: CASSFGQGGINEQFF. The CDR3 DNA sequence: TGTGCCAGCAGTTTTGGACAGGGGGGAATCAATGAGCAGTTCTTC.

This chain joins TRBV5-1 and TRBJ2-5, with D unresolved. The CDR3 is 13 residues long. The V end lost 0 bases, the J end lost 5 bases, and 8 bases lay between the germline ends. Germline V gene sequence: CDR1 SGHRS, CDR2 YFSETQ. CDR3 DNA sequence: TGCGCCAGCAGCTTGGGTCGGTCCGAGACCCAGTACTTC. It yields the protein CASSLGRSETQYF.

This clonotype was observed many times. The chain joins TRBV24-1 to TRBJ1-5; D gene unclear. The CDR3 has 14 amino acids. V was clipped by 0 bases and J by 6 bases, with 8 bases between them. Germline-derived CDR1 and CDR2 are KGHDR and SFDVKD. CDR3 bases: TGTGCCACCAGTGATTTGGCCAGGAGTCAGCCCCAGCATTTT. Its protein is CATSDLARSQPQHF.

As regards this clonotype: This may stem from a read error, because a much larger clone lies one nucleotide away. The chain couples TRBV20-1 to TRBJ2-1; 9 positions agree with TRBD2. V dropped 8 bases and J dropped 9; count of bases not matched to a gene: 20. The CDR3 sequence is 16 residues long. Germline V gene lookup returns CDR1 DFQATT and CDR2 SNEGSKA (reference sequence). In DNA form, the CDR3 reads TGCAGTACTTCCTTCCCGGGACTAGCTCGGTCCGGTGAGCAGTTCTTC. The encoded protein is CSTSFPGLARSGEQFF.

A note on this clonotype: A much larger clone lies a single base off, so this may be a read error. The chain has TRBV6-1 and TRBJ1-5, with no clear D. This CDR3 is 15 amino acids long. The V gene lost 5 bases and the J gene lost 3 bases, with 14 bases spanning the gap. From germline, CDR1 is MNHNS and CDR2 SASEGT. In DNA, the CDR3 is TGTGCCAGCAGTAAACTCGAGGGCTTCAATCAGCCCCAGCATTTT. Translation: CASSKLEGFNQPQHF.

Remarks on this clonotype: This may be a read error, as it is one base from a much larger clone. The chain is built from TRBV29-1 and TRBJ1-1; TRBD1 matches at 7 bases. J gave up 3 bases and V 4 bases, and 5 bases lay outside the gene matches. CDR1 SQVTM and CDR2 ANQGSEA come from the germline V gene. The length of the CDR3 is 13 residues. The CDR3 DNA follows: TGCAGCGTTGGAACAGGGGCGGACACTGAAGCTTTCTTT. This translates into CSVGTGADTEAFF.

In its sample, this clonotype was seen many times. V and J are TRBV7-9 and TRBJ2-3; 8 bases fit TRBD2. The CDR3 loop spans 15 amino acids. Germline V gene data show CDR1 as SEHNR and CDR2 as FQNEAQ (reference sequence). V was pared by 4 bases and J by 2 bases, with 5 bases of the junction left unmatched. CDR3 nucleotides: TGTGCCAGCAGCTCCGGGACTAGTGTCACAGATACGCAGTATTTT. This codes for CASSSGTSVTDTQYF.

A word on this clonotype: This may be a read error: a much more frequent sequence differs by one nucleotide. The chain couples TRBV11-1 to TRBJ2-4; weak D call: TRBD1 (5 bases). The end of the DNA aligns better with TRBJ2-5, so the J call may be wrong. The CDR3 has 16 residues. Germline V gene data show CDR1 as SGHAT and CDR2 as FQDESV (reference sequence). Here the CDR3 reads CASSLGGRAVQETQYF. The DNA of the CDR3 is TGTGCCAGCAGCTTAGGGGGCAGGGCCGTCCAAGAGACCCAGTACTTC.

This rearrangement joins TRBV29-1 to TRBJ2-5; TRBD1 might be the D (6 bases). V lost 0 bases and J 5 bases, leaving 16 bases between the germline ends. The CDR3 is 15 amino acids. Germline assignment: CDR1 SQVTM and CDR2 ANQGSEA. In DNA, the CDR3 is TGCAGCGTTGAAGATGAAACAGGGATCAGGGAGACCCAGTACTTC. Protein product: CSVEDETGIRETQYF. The full variable domain, its missing parts supplied by reference TRBV29-1 and TRBJ2-5, is SAVISQKPSRDICQRGTSLTIQCQVDSQVTMMFWYRQQPGQSLTLIATANQGSEATYESGFVIDKFPISRPNLTFSTLTVSNMSPEDSSIYLCSVEDETGIRETQYFGPGTRLLVL.